This T cell receptor (beta chain) comes out of a study of shared clonotypes between healthy human individuals. When samples were unsorted, tens of millions of PBMCs were used for genomic DNA. Genomic DNA of each subset was evenly split across several immunoSEQ plates. Each PCR replicate run on unsorted PBMC took in approximately 310 ng DNA, around 30,000 T cell genomes. Repertoires were generated with immunoSEQ multiplex PCR, while TCRdb's copy carries only in-frame clones and drops some. The table includes more than 400,000 clones, 81% detected once. CDR3 length equals 14 residues. V was shortened by 3 bases and J by 1 base, with 7 bases between the two germline ends. From germline, CDR1 is SNHLY and CDR2 FYNNEI. This clone was found a few times.

The sample consisted of PBMCs. V usage is TRBV2 and J usage is TRBJ1-3; D ambiguous. This TCR derives from a woman aged 35 to 49 in good health. Some clones in this sample may be carry-over from other donors' samples. Here the CDR3 DNA reads TGTGCCAGCAGTGAGAGTAGTTCTGGAAACACCATATATTTT. This codes for CASSESSSGNTIYF.